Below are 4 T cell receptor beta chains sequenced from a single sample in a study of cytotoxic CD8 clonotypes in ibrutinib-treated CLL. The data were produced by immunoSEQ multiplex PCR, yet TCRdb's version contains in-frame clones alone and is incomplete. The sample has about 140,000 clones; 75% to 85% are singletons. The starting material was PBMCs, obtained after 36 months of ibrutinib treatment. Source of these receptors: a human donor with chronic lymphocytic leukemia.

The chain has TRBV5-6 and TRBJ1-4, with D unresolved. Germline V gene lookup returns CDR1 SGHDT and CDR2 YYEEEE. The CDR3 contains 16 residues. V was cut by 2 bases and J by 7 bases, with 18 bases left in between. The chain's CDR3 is CASSLSHPLLGEKLFF. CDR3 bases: TGTGCCAGCAGCTTAAGTCACCCCCTGCTCGGTGAAAAACTGTTTTTT.

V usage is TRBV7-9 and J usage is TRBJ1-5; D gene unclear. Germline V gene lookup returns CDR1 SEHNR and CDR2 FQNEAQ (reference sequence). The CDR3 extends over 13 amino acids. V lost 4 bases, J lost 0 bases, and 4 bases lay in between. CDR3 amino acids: CASSSISNQPQHF. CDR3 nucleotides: TGTGCCAGCAGCTCAATTAGCAATCAGCCCCAGCATTTT.

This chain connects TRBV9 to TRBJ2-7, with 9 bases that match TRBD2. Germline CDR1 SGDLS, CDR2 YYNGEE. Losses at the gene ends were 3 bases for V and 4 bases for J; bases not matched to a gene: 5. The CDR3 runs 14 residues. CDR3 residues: CASSGAGGPYEQYF. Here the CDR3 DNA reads TGTGCCAGCAGCGGGGCGGGAGGGCCATACGAGCAGTACTTC.

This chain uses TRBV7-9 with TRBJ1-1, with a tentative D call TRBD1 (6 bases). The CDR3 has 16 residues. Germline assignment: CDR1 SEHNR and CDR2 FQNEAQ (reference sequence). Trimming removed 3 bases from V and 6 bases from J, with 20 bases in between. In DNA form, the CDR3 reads TGTGCCAGCAGCTTTACAGGGCGGGGGGTAGTGGCTGAAGCTTTCTTT. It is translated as CASSFTGRGVVAEAFF. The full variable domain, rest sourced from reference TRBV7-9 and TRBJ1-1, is DTGVSQNPRHKITKRGQNVTFRCDPISEHNRLYWYRQTLGQGPEFLTYFQNEAQLEKSRLLSDRFSAERPKGSFSTLEIQRTEQGDSAMYLCASSFTGRGVVAEAFFGQGTRLTVV.